The next 29 T cell receptor beta chains were all read from a single sample in a study of T cells in Graves' hyperthyroidism and ophthalmopathy. The TCR beta CDR3 regions underwent amplification using RNA transcripts as the source. The primer set for the first-round RT-PCR of the TCR CDR3 was HTBI. TCRdb reprocessed the multiplex PCR reads via MiXCR and lists one record per CDR3 protein. The sample records approximately 250,000 distinct CDR3 sequences, 24% being singletons. The sequencing sample was made of blood. These receptors came from a woman between 40 and 55 years old with Graves' ophthalmopathy.

This clonotype was counted at least ten times. The genes are TRBV19 and TRBJ2-7; 7 nucleotides match TRBD2. The CDR3 consists of 15 residues. CDR1 is LNHDA, CDR2 SQIVND, per germline (reference sequence). Trimming took 2 bases from V and 2 from J; bases not matched to a gene: 6. The CDR3: CASSIWGAGTYEQYF. CDR3 DNA sequence: TGTGCCAGTAGTATATGGGGAGCGGGGACCTACGAGCAGTACTTC.

This clonotype occurred many times. A read error may explain this, as a much larger clone is one base away. This rearrangement joins TRBV20-1 to TRBJ2-5; possibly TRBD2 for D (6 bases). Germline V gene sequence: CDR1 DFQATT, CDR2 SNEGSKA (reference sequence). CDR3 size: 14 residues. The CDR3: CSARAPAPREIQYF. CDR3 nucleotide sequence: TGCAGTGCTAGAGCCCCGGCCCCTCGGGAGATCCAGTACTTC.

In its sample, this clonotype was seen many times. V is TRBV10-3 and J is TRBJ2-2, with 10 bases fitting TRBD1. Unmatched junction bases numbered 9, after V lost 7 bases and J lost 10 bases. The CDR3 spans 14 residues. The germline V gene has CDR1 ENHRY and CDR2 SYGVKD. CDR3 DNA sequence: TGTGCCATCACCTCGGGACAGGGGCTGCAGGAGCTGTTTTTT. It specifies CAITSGQGLQELFF.

The rearrangement links TRBV12-3 or TRBV12-4 to TRBJ2-2; 9 bases fit TRBD1. The CDR3 is 17 residues long. With 5 bases clipped from V and 7 bases from J, the junction kept 14 bases outside the gene matches. The chain's CDR3 is CASSPLFGTGPFGELFF. CDR3 DNA: TGTGCCAGCAGTCCTCTTTTTGGGACAGGGCCTTTCGGGGAGCTGTTTTTT.

Many counts were recorded for this clonotype. This may arise from a read error, as a much more abundant clone is one base away. V and J are TRBV20-1 and TRBJ1-2; a weak D match, TRBD1 (5 bases). Germline V gives CDR1 DFQATT, CDR2 SNEGSKA (reference sequence). CDR3 length: 15 residues. Here the CDR3 reads CSTRLLTEANYGYTF. Here the CDR3 DNA reads TGCAGTACTAGATTACTGACAGAAGCTAACTATGGCTACACCTTC.

This sequence joins TRBV12-5 and TRBJ2-5; D unresolved. The CDR3 is made up of 13 amino acids. Germline-derived CDR1 and CDR2 are LGHNT and FRNRAP. Deletions cut 5 bases from V and 2 bases from J, with 9 bases between. The CDR3 spells CASGTDGQETQYF. DNA of the CDR3: TGTGCTAGTGGTACCGACGGACAAGAGACCCAGTACTTC.

This clonotype was found a few times. The chain has TRBV18 and TRBJ2-7; 8 nucleotides line up with TRBD1. V dropped 1 base and J dropped 7; count of bases not matched to a gene: 12. The CDR3 has 16 residues. CDR1 is KGHSH, CDR2 LQKENI, per germline. The CDR3 reads CASSPHRAGGPREQYF. The CDR3 DNA reads as TGTGCCAGCTCACCACACAGGGCAGGGGGCCCTAGGGAGCAGTACTTC.

The sample holds many counts of this clonotype. The CDR3 protein is CSVDGGQVYEQYF. As DNA, the CDR3 is TGCAGCGTTGATGGGGGACAAGTCTACGAGCAGTACTTC. The rearrangement links TRBV29-1 to TRBJ2-7; possible D gene TRBD1, 6 bases. CDR1 SQVTM and CDR2 ANQGSEA come from the germline V gene. The germline V and J ends were trimmed by 3 bases and 3 bases, with 12 bases remaining between them. CDR3 length: 13 amino acids.

J is TRBJ1-2 and V is TRBV28; no clear D gene. The CDR3 loop spans 14 amino acids. Germline V gene sequence: CDR1 MDHEN, CDR2 SYDVKM. With 2 bases removed from V and 0 bases from J, the gap between germline ends came to 7 bases. The CDR3 DNA follows: TGTGCCAGCAGTTTACTGGCAGCTAACTATGGCTACACCTTC. Translated, it gives CASSLLAANYGYTF.

This clonotype has a count of ten or more. This rearrangement joins TRBV4-2 to TRBJ1-1; unclear D gene. The CDR3 totals 13 residues. V lost 3 bases and J lost 3, with 8 bases in between. Per germline, CDR1 LGHNA and CDR2 YNFKEQ. CDR3 nucleotides: TGTGCCAGCAGCCAGGCGGATTACACTGAAGCTTTCTTT. It translates to CASSQADYTEAFF.

This clonotype appeared many times. V gene TRBV10-3 combines with J gene TRBJ2-2; D is uncertain. Trimming shortened V by 6 bases and J by 2 bases, and 4 bases separated the two germline ends. This CDR3 spans 12 amino acids. Germline V gene data show CDR1 as ENHRY and CDR2 as SYGVKD. The CDR3 protein is CAIRSNTGELFF. The CDR3 region has the DNA TGTGCCATCAGGTCAAACACCGGGGAGCTGTTTTTT.

This clonotype was detected many times. This sequence joins TRBV28 and TRBJ2-7, with D hard to call. CDR3 length: 11 amino acids. V was trimmed by 5 bases and J by 6 bases, leaving 8 bases between them. Germline V lookup: CDR1 MDHEN, CDR2 SYDVKM. CDR3 nucleotide sequence: TGTGCCAGCAGTCTCGACTTCGAGCAGTACTTC. This codes for CASSLDFEQYF.

The chain has TRBV7-2 and TRBJ2-5; tentative D call: TRBD2 (6 bases). CDR3 size: 15 residues. From germline, CDR1 is SGHTA and CDR2 FQGNSA. Trimming left V 0 bases short and J 1 base short, with 9 bases between. CDR3: CASSLAGGTQETQYF. The CDR3 DNA follows: TGTGCCAGCAGCTTAGCGGGCGGGACCCAAGAGACCCAGTACTTC.

The chain couples TRBV30 to TRBJ1-5, with D unclear. Germline V gene data show CDR1 as GTSNPN and CDR2 as SVGIG (reference sequence). Trimming removed 1 base from V and 3 bases from J, with 7 bases in between. The CDR3 has 13 residues. The CDR3 sequence is CAWSGDNNQPQHF. CDR3 coding DNA: TGTGCCTGGAGTGGTGACAACAATCAGCCCCAGCATTTT. The full variable domain, completed using reference TRBV30 and TRBJ1-5, is SQTIHQWPATLVQPVGSPLSLECTVEGTSNPNLYWYRQAAGRGLQLLFYSVGIGQISSEVPQNLSASRPQDRQFILSSKKLLLSDSGFYLCAWSGDNNQPQHFGDGTRLSIL.

The sample holds many counts of this clonotype. The chain couples TRBV7-9 to TRBJ2-7; D not resolved. Trimming pared 2 bases from V and 5 bases from J, leaving 10 bases between. CDR3 length: 13 amino acids. Per the germline V gene, CDR1 is SEHNR and CDR2 is FQNEAQ (reference sequence). DNA of the CDR3: TGTGCCAGCAGCTTAATCCTATCCGACGAGCAGTACTTC. The encoded protein is CASSLILSDEQYF.

This clonotype was detected a few times. V and J are TRBV7-8 and TRBJ2-5; a possible D gene is TRBD2 (6 bases). From germline, CDR1 is SGHVS and CDR2 FQNEAQ. The CDR3 totals 14 residues. V lost 5 bases to trimming and J lost 4 bases, with 14 bases between them. The chain's CDR3 is CASSAGTSVETQYF. For the CDR3, the DNA is TGTGCCAGCAGCGCAGGGACTTCAGTAGAGACCCAGTACTTC.

This clonotype was recorded many times. The rearrangement uses TRBV6-1 and TRBJ2-2; TRBD1 or TRBD2 may be the D gene (5 bases each). In germline, CDR1 is MNHNS, CDR2 SASEGT. The CDR3 has 16 amino acids. V lost 6 bases and J 4 bases, leaving 18 bases between the germline ends. CDR3 coding DNA: TGTGCCAGCAGCCGAATGTGGGGGTCGGGCACCGGGGAGCTGTTTTTT. It encodes CASSRMWGSGTGELFF.

This clonotype showed up many times. The chain joins TRBV12-3 or TRBV12-4 to TRBJ1-1, with unresolved D. This CDR3 contains 16 residues. The ends were cut back, 9 bases at V and 4 bases at J, with 24 bases in the middle. The CDR3: CASQENTRASGTEAFF. The CDR3 DNA reads as TGTGCCAGTCAAGAAAATACCCGGGCGTCTGGCACTGAAGCTTTCTTT.

The chain has TRBV24-1 and TRBJ2-5; no clear D gene. The CDR3 sequence is 14 residues long. The V gene's germline CDR1 is KGHDR and CDR2 SFDVKD. V was pared by 0 bases and J by 5 bases, with 9 bases between. CDR3 bases: TGTGCCACCAGTGATTTGGGGCTTCAGGAGACCCAGTACTTC. As protein: CATSDLGLQETQYF.

V usage is TRBV6-1 and J usage is TRBJ2-4; 7 nucleotides line up with TRBD1. The CDR3 contains 14 residues. CDR1 is MNHNS and CDR2 is SASEGT in the germline V gene. Trimming removed 7 bases from V and 4 bases from J; junction bases left unmatched: 7. The DNA for the CDR3 is TGTGCCAGCATGCGTAGGGACAGTAAAAACATTCAGTACTTC. Residues: CASMRRDSKNIQYF.

In its sample, this clonotype was seen many times. The rearrangement uses TRBV6-1 and TRBJ1-5; D not resolved. V was cut by 2 bases and J by 0 bases, with 11 bases left in between. The CDR3 is made up of 16 amino acids. Germline assignment: CDR1 MNHNS and CDR2 SASEGT. CDR3 region: CASSEQTVYSNQPQHF. The CDR3 nucleotides are TGTGCCAGCAGTGAACAGACGGTTTATAGCAATCAGCCCCAGCATTTT.

This clonotype came up many times. V gene TRBV19 combines with J gene TRBJ1-5; D unresolved. The CDR3 runs 14 residues. CDR1 is LNHDA, CDR2 SQIVND, per germline (reference sequence). Trimming removed 1 base from V and 4 bases from J, with 8 bases in between. The CDR3 DNA sequence: TGTGCCAGTAGTATAGCAGGTTCTAATCAGCCCCAGCATTTT. This gives the protein CASSIAGSNQPQHF.

This clonotype has just a few counts. V and J are TRBV5-1 and TRBJ2-7; TRBD2 might be the D (6 bases). Trimming stripped 0 bases from V and 4 bases from J, with 17 bases between. The CDR3 runs to 16 residues. CDR1 SGHRS and CDR2 YFSETQ come from the germline V gene. The CDR3 nucleotides read TGCGCCAGCAGCTTGGAATTTGCGGGGAGCCCTTACGAGCAGTACTTC. Amino acids: CASSLEFAGSPYEQYF.

This clonotype was seen more than once but under ten times. The rearrangement joins TRBV28 to TRBJ1-1, with D possibly matching TRBD1 (5 bases). Trimming cost V 0 bases and J 1 base, with 12 bases left between them. The CDR3 runs to 16 residues. Germline V gives CDR1 MDHEN, CDR2 SYDVKM. The CDR3 DNA follows: TGTGCCAGCAGTTTATGGCAGGGAGATACGAACACTGAAGCTTTCTTT. Amino acid sequence: CASSLWQGDTNTEAFF. The full variable domain, rest sourced from reference TRBV28 and TRBJ1-1, is DVKVTQSSRYLVKRTGEKVFLECVQDMDHENMFWYRQDPGLGLRLIYFSYDVKMKEKGDIPEGYSVSREKKERFSLILESASTNQTSMYLCASSLWQGDTNTEAFFGQGTRLTVV.

This clonotype has a count of ten or more. The V and J genes are TRBV28 and TRBJ1-3; D is ambiguous. Germline CDR1 MDHEN, CDR2 SYDVKM. The V end lost 8 bases, the J end lost 0 bases, and 14 bases lay between the germline ends. This CDR3 comprises 15 residues. CDR3 in amino acids: CASSNNRNSGNTIYF. Here the CDR3 DNA reads TGTGCCAGCTCCAACAACCGCAACTCTGGAAACACCATATATTTT.

This clonotype was counted at least ten times. The CDR3 nucleotides read TGTGCCAGCAGCTTAGCGGGCGGAGTGGTCGAGCAGTACTTC. It yields the protein CASSLAGGVVEQYF. The rearrangement links TRBV7-2 to TRBJ2-7; D not resolved. The germline V and J ends were trimmed by 0 bases and 6 bases, with 12 bases remaining between them. Germline CDR1 SGHTA, CDR2 FQGNSA. This CDR3 is 14 amino acids long.

This clonotype was seen ten or more times. A junction end diverges from the germline sequence, so it may reflect a read error. The gene calls are TRBV6-1 and TRBJ2-7, with D possibly matching TRBD1 (6 bases). Per the germline V gene, CDR1 is MNHNS and CDR2 is SASEGT. CDR3 length: 13 residues. CDR3 sequence: CASREGGSYEQYF. CDR3 nucleotides: TGTGCCAGCAGAGAAGGGGGCTCCTACGAGCAGTACTTC.

This clonotype has ten or more counts. The chain links TRBV19 to TRBJ1-1, with D uncertain. Germline V gene data show CDR1 as LNHDA and CDR2 as SQIVND (reference sequence). This CDR3 spans 13 amino acids. The V gene lost 3 bases and the J gene lost 5 bases, with 10 bases spanning the gap. This CDR3 is CASSILGGTEAFF. CDR3 coding DNA: TGTGCCAGTAGTATTTTGGGTGGAACTGAAGCTTTCTTT.

This clonotype was seen repeatedly, ten times or more. The chain joins TRBV20-1 to TRBJ2-5; TRBD2 agrees at 10 bases. V was clipped by 3 bases and J by 5 bases; unmatched bases: 9. CDR1 DFQATT and CDR2 SNEGSKA come from the germline V gene (reference sequence). This CDR3 has 15 residues. CDR3 bases: TGCAGTGCTAGGCCCCTAGCGGGGGACCTGGAGACCCAGTACTTC. It encodes CSARPLAGDLETQYF.